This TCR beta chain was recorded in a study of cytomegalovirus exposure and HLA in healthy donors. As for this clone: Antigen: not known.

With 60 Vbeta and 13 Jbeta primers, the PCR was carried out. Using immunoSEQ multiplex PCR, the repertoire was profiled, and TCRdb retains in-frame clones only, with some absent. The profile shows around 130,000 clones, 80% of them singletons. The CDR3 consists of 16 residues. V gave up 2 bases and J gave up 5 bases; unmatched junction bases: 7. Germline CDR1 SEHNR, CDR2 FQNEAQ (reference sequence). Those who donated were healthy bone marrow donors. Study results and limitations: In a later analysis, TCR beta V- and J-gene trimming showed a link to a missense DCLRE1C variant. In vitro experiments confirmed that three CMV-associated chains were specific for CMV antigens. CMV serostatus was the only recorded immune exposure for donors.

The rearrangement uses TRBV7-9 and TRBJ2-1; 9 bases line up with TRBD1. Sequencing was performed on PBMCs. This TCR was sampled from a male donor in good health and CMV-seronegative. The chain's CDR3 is CASSLRQGGNHNEQFF. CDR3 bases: TGTGCCAGCAGCTTACGACAGGGGGGAAACCACAATGAGCAGTTCTTC.